This T cell receptor (beta chain) was recovered during a study of T cell clonotyping in hematopoietic cell transplantation. Broader study findings: Recipient TCR diversity dropped after transplant; expanded clonotypes rose from day 30 to 180.

Worth noting for this clone: Its specificity is not known.

TCRdb's table, derived via immunoSEQ multiplex PCR, lists solely in-frame clones and lacks some. The sample consists of some 8,000 clones, around nine tenths of them appearing once. V lost 4 bases to trimming and J lost 7 bases, with 13 bases between them. In germline, CDR1 is MNHEY, CDR2 SVGAGI. There are 14 residues in the CDR3. The rearrangement joins TRBV6-5 to TRBJ1-4; a possible D gene is TRBD1 (5 bases). Sequencing was performed on PBMCs, taken 180 days after allogeneic stem cell transplant. This sequence was found in a female patient aged 45-65 years who had an allogeneic stem cell transplant from an unrelated donor, so the T cells may come from the graft donor. Some clones in this sample may be carry-over from other donors' samples. The CDR3 spells CASSWGSDSEKLFF. In nucleotides, the CDR3 is TGTGCCAGCAGTTGGGGATCAGACAGTGAAAAACTGTTTTTT.